Each of the 28 T cell receptor beta chains below was sequenced from the same sample in a study of blood T cell repertoires in COVID-19. Some clones are missing from TCRdb's copy, which holds only in-frame ones; the method was immunoSEQ multiplex PCR. The sample includes about 81,000 clones, approximately 80% seen only once; the top ten take around 13%. The sequencing sample was made of peripheral blood. The receptors were sampled from a human donor in a cohort sampled during active COVID-19.

The V and J genes are TRBV5-1 and TRBJ2-2; 10 bases map to TRBD1. The germline V gene has CDR1 SGHRS and CDR2 YFSETQ. After removal of 0 bases from V and 6 bases from J, the junction contained 2 bases not matched to a gene. The CDR3 is 15 residues long. This chain's CDR3 is CASSLAGTGAGELFF. The CDR3 DNA follows: TGCGCCAGCAGCTTGGCCGGGACAGGGGCCGGGGAGCTGTTTTTT.

This chain connects TRBV28 to TRBJ2-7; no definite D call. V was shortened by 5 bases and J by 2 bases, with 10 bases between the two germline ends. Germline V gives CDR1 MDHEN, CDR2 SYDVKM. The CDR3 contains 13 residues. The CDR3 sequence: CASSNTATYEQYF. Here the CDR3 DNA reads TGTGCCAGCAGTAATACAGCCACCTACGAGCAGTACTTC.

The chain is built from TRBV5-1 and TRBJ1-1; no clear D. CDR1 is SGHRS, CDR2 YFSETQ, per germline. V dropped 0 bases and J dropped 4 bases, with 10 bases sitting between them. This CDR3 contains 14 residues. The CDR3 here is CASSLGGQSTEAFF. Written as DNA, the CDR3 is TGCGCCAGCAGCTTGGGAGGGCAAAGCACTGAAGCTTTCTTT.

The chain links TRBV6-1 to TRBJ2-5, with D maybe TRBD1 (5 bases). V was shortened by 2 bases and J by 5 bases, with 12 bases between the two germline ends. CDR3 length: 14 amino acids. CDR1 and CDR2 (germline): MNHNS, SASEGT. The CDR3 DNA reads as TGTGCCAGCAGTGAATCCAGGGCATCCGAGACCCAGTACTTC. Its translation: CASSESRASETQYF.

In this sample, this clone turned up a few times. The chain uses TRBV28 and TRBJ1-4, with 8 bases that match TRBD1. This CDR3 comprises 15 residues. The V gene's germline CDR1 is MDHEN and CDR2 SYDVKM. With V trimmed by 6 bases and J by 6 bases, 9 bases remained unmatched. As DNA, the CDR3 is TGTGCCAGCAGGGAAGACAGGGGACTCGATGAAAAACTGTTTTTT. This codes for CASREDRGLDEKLFF. The variable domain in full, completed from reference TRBV28 and TRBJ1-4, reads DVKVTQSSRYLVKRTGEKVFLECVQDMDHENMFWYRQDPGLGLRLIYFSYDVKMKEKGDIPEGYSVSREKKERFSLILESASTNQTSMYLCASREDRGLDEKLFFGSGTQLSVL.

This sequence joins TRBV10-3 and TRBJ1-5, with a tentative D call TRBD1 (6 bases). Looked up from germline, CDR1 is ENHRY and CDR2 is SYGVKD. The CDR3 contains 14 residues. V lost 10 bases and J 3 bases, leaving 16 bases between the germline ends. CDR3: CATKDSTHNQPQHF. The CDR3 bases are TGTGCCACCAAGGACAGTACTCACAATCAGCCCCAGCATTTT.

The chain recombines TRBV7-9 with TRBJ2-2; 11 bases line up with TRBD2. The CDR3 has 16 amino acids. From germline, CDR1 is SEHNR and CDR2 FQNEAQ (reference sequence). Unmatched junction bases numbered 13, after V lost 7 bases and J lost 9 bases. The CDR3 DNA sequence: TGTGCCAGCACCCAGGGGCTAGCGGGGGGCCTCCGGGAGCTGTTTTTT. Translation gives CASTQGLAGGLRELFF. Full variable domain (missing parts from reference TRBV7-9 and TRBJ2-2): DTGVSQNPRHKITKRGQNVTFRCDPISEHNRLYWYRQTLGQGPEFLTYFQNEAQLEKSRLLSDRFSAERPKGSFSTLEIQRTEQGDSAMYLCASTQGLAGGLRELFFGEGSRLTVL.

The chain joins TRBV6-5 to TRBJ1-1; D gene ambiguous. Per germline, CDR1 MNHEY and CDR2 SVGAGI. The CDR3 totals 12 residues. Trimming cost V 8 bases and J 1 base, with 8 bases left between them. CDR3 sequence: CASQRGNTEAFF. The CDR3 coding sequence is TGTGCCAGCCAACGGGGGAACACTGAAGCTTTCTTT.

The CDR3 bases are TGTGCCAGCAGTGCGGGACTAGCGGTCCGGGATACGCAGTATTTT. It is translated as CASSAGLAVRDTQYF. The chain uses TRBV6-4 and TRBJ2-3, with 11 nucleotides matching TRBD2. The ends lost 4 bases at V and 6 bases at J; junction bases unmatched: 6. Germline V lookup: CDR1 MRHNA, CDR2 SNTAGT. This CDR3 is built from 15 residues.

Details on this clone: A junction end diverges from the germline sequence, so it may reflect a read error. The V gene is TRBV11-2, the J gene TRBJ2-7; 12 positions agree with TRBD2. The CDR3 totals 16 residues. Germline CDR1 and CDR2: SGHAT and FQNNGV. CDR3 sequence: CASSPRGLAGSWVRSF. The CDR3 DNA sequence: TGTGCCAGCAGCCCCCGGGGACTAGCGGGTTCGTGGGTCAGGTCCTTC.

This chain uses TRBV20-1 with TRBJ2-1, with 14 bases lining up with TRBD2. From germline, CDR1 is DFQATT and CDR2 SNEGSKA (reference sequence). J lost 6 bases, V lost 3 bases, and 16 bases had no gene match. This CDR3 is 19 amino acids long. The DNA of the CDR3 is TGCAGTGCTAGTGCCCAGGGACTAGCGGGGGCATCTTACCTCAATGAGCAGTTCTTC. Translation: CSASAQGLAGASYLNEQFF.

The rearrangement links TRBV28 to TRBJ2-5, with D possibly being TRBD2 (6 bases). V gave up 4 bases and J gave up 5 bases, with 11 bases separating them. The CDR3 is 13 residues long. The germline CDR1 and CDR2 sequences are MDHEN and SYDVKM. Written as DNA, the CDR3 is TGTGCCAGCAGTTCGGGAGCGGGTGAGACCCAGTACTTC. It codes for CASSSGAGETQYF. The variable domain in full, completed from reference TRBV28 and TRBJ2-5, reads DVKVTQSSRYLVKRTGEKVFLECVQDMDHENMFWYRQDPGLGLRLIYFSYDVKMKEKGDIPEGYSVSREKKERFSLILESASTNQTSMYLCASSSGAGETQYFGPGTRLLVL.

V and J are TRBV5-6 and TRBJ2-4, with 7 bases fitting TRBD2. This CDR3 region has 15 residues. The trim removed 5 bases at V and 1 base at J, leaving 6 bases unmatched. Germline V gene sequence: CDR1 SGHDT, CDR2 YYEEEE. This CDR3 reads CASRAGGGAKNIQYF. The CDR3 DNA reads TGTGCCAGCAGAGCCGGGGGAGGGGCCAAAAACATTCAGTACTTC.

V usage is TRBV28 and J usage is TRBJ2-5; 10 nucleotides line up with TRBD1. The V gene end was trimmed by 9 bases and the J gene end by 5 bases; junction bases not matched to a gene: 6. Germline CDR1 and CDR2: MDHEN and SYDVKM. The CDR3 runs 13 residues. The CDR3 DNA reads as TGTGCCAGTCAAGACAGGGGGCTGGAGACCCAGTACTTC. Residues: CASQDRGLETQYF.

The chain employs TRBV6-5 and TRBJ2-7; a possible D gene is TRBD1 (6 bases). Germline lookup yields CDR1 MNHEY and CDR2 SVGAGI. The CDR3 is 15 residues long. The germline V and J ends were trimmed by 5 bases and 5 bases, with 19 bases remaining between them. The CDR3 protein is CASSPKNRVKNEQYF. The CDR3 DNA follows: TGTGCCAGCAGTCCTAAAAACAGGGTAAAGAACGAGCAGTACTTC.

This chain joins TRBV5-1 and TRBJ2-7, with D possibly being TRBD2 (6 bases). Trimming removed 4 bases at V and 3 bases at J, with 14 bases between. The germline gives CDR1 SGHRS, CDR2 YFSETQ. The CDR3 extends over 14 amino acids. The DNA of the CDR3 is TGCGCCAGCAGCGCGGGGTTGGGGGTCTACGAGCAGTACTTC. It yields the protein CASSAGLGVYEQYF. The full variable domain, its missing parts supplied by reference TRBV5-1 and TRBJ2-7, is KAGVTQTPRYLIKTRGQQVTLSCSPISGHRSVSWYQQTPGQGLQFLFEYFSETQRNKGNFPGRFSGRQFSNSRSEMNVSTLELGDSALYLCASSAGLGVYEQYFGPGTRLTVT.

The chain carries TRBV7-3 and TRBJ2-7; D possibly corresponds to TRBD2 (9 bases). The germline V and J ends were trimmed by 6 bases and 4 bases, with 16 bases remaining between them. Germline CDR1 and CDR2: SGHTA and FQGTGA. The CDR3 sequence is 14 residues long. DNA for the CDR3: TGTGCCAGCAGTCCTAGCGGGGACAGGTACGAGCAGTACTTC. Amino acids: CASSPSGDRYEQYF.

The rearrangement joins TRBV19 to TRBJ2-1; 7 positions agree with TRBD2. This CDR3 is 15 amino acids long. The trim removed 1 base at V and 7 bases at J, leaving 7 bases unmatched. CDR1 LNHDA and CDR2 SQIVND come from the germline V gene (reference sequence). The CDR3 loop is CASSIGGGITNEQFF. The CDR3 DNA sequence: TGTGCCAGTAGTATAGGGGGGGGGATCACGAATGAGCAGTTCTTC.

For the CDR3, the DNA is TGTGCCAGCAGCCCCCGGACTAGCGGGGATACCTATGAGCAGTTCTTC. Protein: CASSPRTSGDTYEQFF. The rearrangement links TRBV9 to TRBJ2-1; TRBD2 matches 12 bases. Germline V CDR1 and CDR2: SGDLS, YYNGEE. V trimming: 4 bases; J trimming: 8 bases; junction bases outside the gene matches: 10. The CDR3 spans 16 residues. Full variable domain (outside the CDR3, taken from reference TRBV9 and TRBJ2-1): DSGVTQTPKHLITATGQRVTLRCSPRSGDLSVYWYQQSLDQGLQFLIQYYNGEERAKGNILERFSAQQFPDLHSELNLSSLELGDSALYFCASSPRTSGDTYEQFFGPGTRLTVL.

Here the CDR3 reads CASSPLIGAGASTDTQYF. The DNA for the CDR3 is TGTGCCAGCAGTCCCTTGATCGGAGCGGGGGCGAGCACAGATACGCAGTATTTT. This rearrangement joins TRBV28 to TRBJ2-3; 8 bases map to TRBD2. The CDR3 spans 18 residues. After removal of 5 bases from V and 0 bases from J, the junction contained 13 bases not matched to a gene. Germline CDR1 is MDHEN and CDR2 is SYDVKM.

This clone was observed a single time. The chain carries TRBV28 and TRBJ1-1; D gene unclear. Germline V lookup: CDR1 MDHEN, CDR2 SYDVKM. V lost 6 bases and J 1 base, leaving 9 bases between the germline ends. This CDR3 spans 13 amino acids. The CDR3 DNA reads as TGTGCCAGCAGAAAGTCAGGGAACACTGAAGCTTTCTTT. Its translation is CASRKSGNTEAFF.

The CDR3: CASSQGQRSEKLFF. CDR3 DNA sequence: TGTGCCAGCAGCCAGGGACAGAGGAGTGAAAAACTGTTTTTT. V and J are TRBV11-1 and TRBJ1-4, with TRBD1 matching 7 bases. Germline V gives CDR1 SGHAT, CDR2 FQDESV (reference sequence). The CDR3 totals 14 residues. The V gene end was trimmed by 5 bases and the J gene end by 7 bases; junction bases not matched to a gene: 7.

This clone was seen more than once but under ten times. Other DNA variants within this sample encode the same CDR3. The V call is TRBV4-1, the J call TRBJ2-6; D remains ambiguous. The CDR3 has 16 amino acids. Germline V lookup: CDR1 MGHRA, CDR2 YSYEKL. The V and J ends lost 1 base and 0 bases respectively, with 7 bases between them. This CDR3 reads CASSQVWSSGANVLTF. The CDR3 DNA reads TGCGCCAGCAGCCAAGTGTGGAGCTCTGGGGCCAACGTCCTGACTTTC.

A single count supports this clone. The V and J genes are TRBV7-9 and TRBJ2-3; 8 bases agree with TRBD1. The germline V gene has CDR1 SEHNR and CDR2 FQNEAQ (reference sequence). The CDR3 sequence is 13 residues long. V was clipped by 5 bases and J by 9 bases; unmatched bases: 7. The chain's CDR3 is CASSKSGQGTQYF. The CDR3 nucleotides read TGTGCCAGCAGCAAATCCGGACAGGGAACGCAGTATTTT.

V and J are TRBV19 and TRBJ2-1, with 11 bases lining up with TRBD1. The germline V gene encodes CDR1 LNHDA and CDR2 SQIVND (reference sequence). The CDR3 has 15 amino acids. V dropped 3 bases and J dropped 12; count of bases not matched to a gene: 10. The CDR3 nucleotides read TGTGCCAGTAGTATTTTAGGGACAGGGGGACGTGGGCAGTTCTTC. This encodes CASSILGTGGRGQFF.

This clone was counted only a few times. CDR3 coding DNA: TGCGCCAGCAGGTTCGAACACCGAGGGTCTGGCTACACCTTC. As protein: CASRFEHRGSGYTF. The rearrangement uses TRBV5-1 and TRBJ1-2, with D unclear. CDR3 length: 14 residues. The germline gives CDR1 SGHRS, CDR2 YFSETQ. V dropped 5 bases and J dropped 7 bases, with 18 bases sitting between them.

The chain recombines TRBV19 with TRBJ1-2; 8 bases are a match to TRBD1. Germline trimming cut 8 bases from V and 2 bases from J; bases unmatched to any gene: 13. In germline, CDR1 is LNHDA, CDR2 SQIVND (reference sequence). The length of the CDR3 is 16 residues. The chain's CDR3 is CASSTTGQGHNYGYTF. Written as DNA, the CDR3 is TGTGCCAGTTCGACTACCGGACAGGGCCACAACTATGGCTACACCTTC. Together with reference TRBV19 and TRBJ1-2, the CDR3 gives the full variable domain: DGGITQSPKYLFRKEGQNVTLSCEQNLNHDAMYWYRQDPGQGLRLIYYSQIVNDFQKGDIAEGYSVSREKKESFPLTVTSAQKNPTAFYLCASSTTGQGHNYGYTFGSGTRLTVV.

The rearrangement joins TRBV4-1 to TRBJ1-2; 8 nucleotides agree with TRBD1. Germline CDR1 reads MGHRA; CDR2 reads YSYEKL. V shed 4 bases, J shed 5 bases, and the junction held 24 bases outside the gene matches. The CDR3 consists of 20 residues. CDR3 in DNA: TGCGCCAGCAGCCCGGTTCACTTAGGGACAGGTGATTTCTCCTATTATGGCTACACCTTC. Amino acids: CASSPVHLGTGDFSYYGYTF.